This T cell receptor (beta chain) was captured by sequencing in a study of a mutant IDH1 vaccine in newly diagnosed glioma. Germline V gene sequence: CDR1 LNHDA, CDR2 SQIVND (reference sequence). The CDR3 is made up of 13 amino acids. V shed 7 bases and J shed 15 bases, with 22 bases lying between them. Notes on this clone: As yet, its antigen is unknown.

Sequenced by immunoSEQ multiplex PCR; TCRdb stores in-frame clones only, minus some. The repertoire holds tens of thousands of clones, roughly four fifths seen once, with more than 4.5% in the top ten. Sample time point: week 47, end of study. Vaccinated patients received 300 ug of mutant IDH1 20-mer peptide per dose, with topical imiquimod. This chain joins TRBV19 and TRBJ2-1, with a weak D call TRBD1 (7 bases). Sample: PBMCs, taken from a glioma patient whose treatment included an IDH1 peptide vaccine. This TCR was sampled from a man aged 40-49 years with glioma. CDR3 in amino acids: CASTPHQDREVFF. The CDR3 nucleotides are TGTGCCAGTACACCACACCAAGACAGGGAGGTGTTCTTC. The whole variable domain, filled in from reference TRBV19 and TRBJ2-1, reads DGGITQSPKYLFRKEGQNVTLSCEQNLNHDAMYWYRQDPGQGLRLIYYSQIVNDFQKGDIAEGYSVSREKKESFPLTVTSAQKNPTAFYLCASTPHQDREVFFGPGTRLTVL.